What follows describes a single T cell receptor beta chain. Clones were read by immunoSEQ multiplex PCR, and TCRdb kept only the in-frame ones, dropping some. The sample lists some 660,000 clones; around 87% were seen once. This record comes from a study of shared T cell receptors in the human thymus. The same sample was also studied in work on human thymus T cells. As reported in that work: Thymus tissue for the work was resected from patients undergoing corrective heart surgery. In thymic and blood repertoires alike, V and J usage looked biased. Related research described thymic repertoires that were highly overlapping among unrelated individuals.

The source material was thymocytes. This clonotype was obtained from a boy younger than two with a congenital heart defect.

The CDR3 here is CASSVEEELNTEAFF. The CDR3 coding sequence is TGTGCCAGCAGCGTAGAAGAGGAGTTGAACACTGAAGCTTTCTTT. V and J are TRBV9 and TRBJ1-1, with D unresolved. From germline, CDR1 is SGDLS and CDR2 YYNGEE. Trimming cost V 0 bases and J 0 bases, with 9 bases left between them. The length of the CDR3 is 15 residues.